The 31 T cell receptor beta chains in this list originate from one sample, sequenced in a study of CD8 T cells in Susac syndrome. Reverse transcription of 0.5 to 1 ug RNA was performed with random hexamers. Via MiXCR, TCRdb re-called the immunoSEQ multiplex PCR reads, giving one row per CDR3 protein. Among 100,000 to 150,000 distinct CDR3 sequences, around 96% were seen once, and the ten largest hold 0.065% to 0.09%. Material for sequencing was CD4+ T cells from PBMCs. These receptor sequences come from a human donor in good health.

The sample holds one count of this clonotype. The rearrangement joins TRBV5-1 to TRBJ2-3; D is perhaps TRBD1 or TRBD2 (5 bases each). Germline V gives CDR1 SGHRS, CDR2 YFSETQ. V was clipped by 2 bases and J by 2 bases, with 15 bases between them. The CDR3 is 16 residues long. CDR3 protein: CASSFGYAGTTDTQYF. As DNA, the CDR3 is TGCGCCAGCAGCTTTGGGTACGCAGGGACCACAGATACGCAGTATTTT.

CDR3 nucleotides: TGTGCCTGGATCGTTGAATCCACTGAAGCTTTCTTT. Its translation: CAWIVESTEAFF. The V call is TRBV30, the J call TRBJ1-1; no clear D. This CDR3 has 12 amino acids. Trimming took off 4 bases at V and 4 bases at J, with 10 bases between the two ends. The germline V gene encodes CDR1 GTSNPN and CDR2 SVGIG (reference sequence).

V and J are TRBV9 and TRBJ2-1; maybe TRBD1 (5 bases). The length of the CDR3 is 17 residues. V was clipped by 0 bases and J by 8 bases, with 21 bases between them. CDR1 is SGDLS, CDR2 YYNGEE, per germline. The CDR3 reads CASSVGFRVGIPHEQFF. In DNA, the CDR3 is TGTGCCAGCAGCGTAGGGTTCAGGGTGGGAATTCCCCATGAGCAGTTCTTC.

V usage is TRBV2 and J usage is TRBJ1-1; D is perhaps TRBD1 (5 bases). CDR1 SNHLY and CDR2 FYNNEI come from the germline V gene. Trimming shortened V by 7 bases and J by 4 bases, and 13 bases separated the two germline ends. This CDR3 is 13 amino acids long. The CDR3 DNA follows: TGTGCCAGCACTTACACGGGGCCCACTGAAGCTTTCTTT. This gives the protein CASTYTGPTEAFF.

The chain recombines TRBV12-5 with TRBJ2-2; no clear D gene. This CDR3 has 14 residues. V dropped 5 bases and J dropped 4 bases, with 11 bases sitting between them. CDR1 and CDR2 from the germline V gene are LGHNT and FRNRAP. The DNA for the CDR3 is TGTGCTAGTGGTCCCCCCGAGTTCACCGGGGAGCTGTTTTTT. This codes for CASGPPEFTGELFF.

The rearrangement joins TRBV9 to TRBJ2-2, with 12 nucleotides matching TRBD2. V trimming: 0 bases; J trimming: 2 bases; junction bases outside the gene matches: 5. In germline, CDR1 is SGDLS, CDR2 YYNGEE. The CDR3 is 18 amino acids. CDR3 protein: CASSVGTSGTLNTGELFF. The CDR3 nucleotides are TGTGCCAGCAGCGTAGGGACTAGCGGGACCCTAAACACCGGGGAGCTGTTTTTT.

The chain combines TRBV30 with TRBJ1-2; D is unresolved. V shed 2 bases and J shed 4 bases, with 8 bases lying between them. Germline CDR1 GTSNPN, CDR2 SVGIG (reference sequence). This CDR3 comprises 12 residues. The chain's CDR3 is CAWSSLSYGYTF. The CDR3 DNA sequence: TGTGCCTGGAGTTCATTAAGCTATGGCTACACCTTC.

This chain links TRBV7-9 with TRBJ2-7; perhaps TRBD1 as D (6 bases). The V and J ends lost 5 bases and 5 bases respectively, with 19 bases between them. CDR1 is SEHNR, CDR2 FQNEAQ, per germline (reference sequence). The CDR3 extends over 15 amino acids. Written as DNA, the CDR3 is TGTGCCAGCAGCCCCGAACGGCAGGGGAGTCACGAGCAGTACTTC. It is translated as CASSPERQGSHEQYF.

The rearrangement uses TRBV7-2 and TRBJ2-5, with TRBD2 identical over 12 bases. The germline V gene has CDR1 SGHTA and CDR2 FQGNSA. The CDR3 has 16 amino acids. V lost 1 base to trimming and J lost 5 bases; unmatched junction nucleotides: 5. CDR3 in DNA: TGTGCCAGCAGCTTAGTCCTAGCGGGAGGGGTGGAGACCCAGTACTTC. Translating it yields CASSLVLAGGVETQYF.

J is TRBJ1-2 and V is TRBV2; D is possibly TRBD1 (6 bases). Germline V lookup: CDR1 SNHLY, CDR2 FYNNEI. Trimming removed 2 bases from V and 4 bases from J, with 17 bases in between. The CDR3 covers 16 residues. The DNA of the CDR3 is TGTGCCAGCAGTGAAAGAAGGGACACTAGGAGCTATGGCTACACCTTC. It encodes CASSERRDTRSYGYTF.

This rearrangement joins TRBV4-2 to TRBJ2-7, with 7 bases aligning to TRBD2. The V gene's germline CDR1 is LGHNA and CDR2 YNFKEQ. J lost 4 bases, V lost 1 base, and 4 bases had no gene match. The CDR3 is made up of 14 amino acids. As DNA, the CDR3 is TGTGCCAGCAGCCAAGCGACGGGAGGTTACGAGCAGTACTTC. Translation: CASSQATGGYEQYF.

The chain couples TRBV19 to TRBJ2-1; 12 bases are shared with TRBD2. Trimming at V came to 4 bases and at J to 6 bases, leaving 7 bases not matched to a gene. CDR3 length equals 16 residues. CDR1 is LNHDA and CDR2 is SQIVND in the germline V gene (reference sequence). CDR3 protein: CASSRVRTSGTNEQFF. CDR3 DNA: TGTGCCAGTAGTAGGGTTAGGACTAGCGGGACCAATGAGCAGTTCTTC.

This clonotype was recorded once. The V call is TRBV3-1, the J call TRBJ2-3; 10 bases map to TRBD2. V lost 1 base and J lost 3; bases outside the gene matches: 10. The CDR3 is 18 residues long. Germline CDR1 LGHDT, CDR2 YNNKEL (reference sequence). The CDR3 nucleotides read TGTGCCAGCAGCCAAGCGGGGAGCGGGAGGGGTCAGACAGATACGCAGTATTTT. Residues: CASSQAGSGRGQTDTQYF.

The chain links TRBV2 to TRBJ1-2; possible D gene TRBD1, 6 bases. V was trimmed by 8 bases and J by 7 bases, leaving 14 bases between them. From germline, CDR1 is SNHLY and CDR2 FYNNEI. This CDR3 comprises 12 residues. In DNA form, the CDR3 reads TGTGCCAGCGATGGGGGGCCACGTGGCTACACCTTC. It encodes CASDGGPRGYTF.

The chain has TRBV12-3 or TRBV12-4 and TRBJ1-5; 9 nucleotides agree with TRBD1. J gave up 5 bases and V 8 bases, and 10 bases lay outside the gene matches. The CDR3 sequence is 15 residues long. The CDR3 here is CASGGGQGTYQPQHF. CDR3 DNA: TGTGCCAGCGGGGGCGGACAGGGGACTTATCAGCCCCAGCATTTT.

CDR3 DNA sequence: TGCAGTGCTCATGCGACTAGCGGGAGAACAGATACGCAGTATTTT. This encodes CSAHATSGRTDTQYF. The chain recombines TRBV20-1 with TRBJ2-3; 12 bases are a match to TRBD2. The junction had 6 bases not matched to a gene; V was cut back by 5 bases and J by 3 bases. The length of the CDR3 is 15 residues. Germline V gene data show CDR1 as DFQATT and CDR2 as SNEGSKA (reference sequence).

The V call is TRBV9, the J call TRBJ1-1; possibly TRBD1 for D (5 bases). The germline gives CDR1 SGDLS, CDR2 YYNGEE. The CDR3 extends over 13 amino acids. The V end was cut by 4 bases, the J end by 10 bases, with 17 bases between. Here the CDR3 reads CASSKTLQAGAFF. In DNA form, the CDR3 reads TGTGCCAGCAGCAAGACACTACAGGCGGGAGCTTTCTTT.

The chain employs TRBV25-1 and TRBJ2-3, with D perhaps TRBD2 (5 bases). The V gene's germline CDR1 is MGHDK and CDR2 SYGVNS. The CDR3 length is 17 residues. Trimming took 3 bases from V and 0 from J, leaving 16 bases between them. The CDR3 region is CASSDSRGFPSTDTQYF. In DNA form, the CDR3 reads TGTGCCAGCAGTGATAGTCGGGGATTTCCTAGCACAGATACGCAGTATTTT.

This clonotype was found a few times. The chain uses TRBV7-2 and TRBJ1-2, with 7 bases identical to TRBD1. The CDR3 sequence is 12 residues long. The J segment lost 4 bases and the V segment lost 5 bases, leaving 1 base of the junction unmatched. Germline V gene lookup returns CDR1 SGHTA and CDR2 FQGNSA. The CDR3: CASSRDSYGYTF. CDR3 coding DNA: TGTGCCAGCAGCCGGGACAGCTATGGCTACACCTTC.

The chain recombines TRBV6-5 with TRBJ2-2; D is tentatively TRBD1 or TRBD2 (5 bases each). CDR3 length: 14 residues. The V gene lost 3 bases and the J gene lost 6 bases, with 11 bases spanning the gap. In germline, CDR1 is MNHEY, CDR2 SVGAGI. The CDR3 here is CASSYTGTSGELFF. CDR3 sequence (DNA): TGTGCCAGCAGTTATACCGGGACCTCCGGGGAGCTGTTTTTT.

This chain joins TRBV7-2 and TRBJ1-1; no clear D gene. The CDR3 loop spans 14 amino acids. CDR1 SGHTA and CDR2 FQGNSA come from the germline V gene. V was clipped by 2 bases and J by 0 bases, with 7 bases between them. CDR3 in DNA: TGTGCCAGCAGCTTAAACACGATGAACACTGAAGCTTTCTTT. Protein: CASSLNTMNTEAFF.

V usage is TRBV20-1 and J usage is TRBJ2-5; 7 bases fit TRBD2. Per germline, CDR1 DFQATT and CDR2 SNEGSKA (reference sequence). Losses at the gene ends were 1 base for V and 1 base for J; bases not matched to a gene: 0. The CDR3 covers 13 residues. The DNA of the CDR3 is TGCAGTGCTAGAGGCGGGAGCCAAGAGACCCAGTACTTC. Its protein is CSARGGSQETQYF.

This clonotype was seen a handful of times. CDR3 in amino acids: CSAFGDRLRYQETQYF. CDR3 nucleotide sequence: TGCAGCGCGTTTGGGGATCGTCTGCGGTATCAAGAGACCCAGTACTTC. The chain uses TRBV29-1 and TRBJ2-5, with D hard to call. V lost 7 bases and J 2 bases, leaving 23 bases between the germline ends. The CDR3 covers 16 residues. Germline CDR1 is SQVTM and CDR2 is ANQGSEA. The whole variable domain, remainder taken from reference TRBV29-1 and TRBJ2-5, is SAVISQKPSRDICQRGTSLTIQCQVDSQVTMMFWYRQQPGQSLTLIATANQGSEATYESGFVIDKFPISRPNLTFSTLTVSNMSPEDSSIYLCSAFGDRLRYQETQYFGPGTRLLVL.

V usage is TRBV20-1 and J usage is TRBJ2-3, with D possibly TRBD2 on 5 matching bases. V lost 7 bases, J lost 0 bases, and 11 bases lay in between. Germline V gene data show CDR1 as DFQATT and CDR2 as SNEGSKA (reference sequence). This CDR3 comprises 13 residues. CDR3 nucleotides: TGCAGTGTTTTTTCTAGCAGCACAGATACGCAGTATTTT. Its protein product is CSVFSSSTDTQYF.

The rearrangement links TRBV10-1 to TRBJ2-5, with D maybe TRBD2 (5 bases). The CDR3 is made up of 13 amino acids. V lost 5 bases and J lost 4, with 11 bases in between. The germline gives CDR1 WNHNN, CDR2 SYGVQD (reference sequence). DNA of the CDR3: TGCGCCAGCAGTCGGGGTACCTCAGAGACCCAGTACTTC. This encodes CASSRGTSETQYF.

This clonotype has just one count. This chain connects TRBV29-1 to TRBJ2-7; TRBD2 matches at 10 bases. The germline gives CDR1 SQVTM, CDR2 ANQGSEA. The CDR3 runs to 14 residues. Trimming cost V 7 bases and J 7 bases; bases outside gene matches: 13. The chain's CDR3 is CSARGASGRGEQYF. CDR3 nucleotide sequence: TGCAGCGCCCGAGGGGCTAGCGGGAGAGGTGAGCAGTACTTC.

The V call is TRBV14, the J call TRBJ1-1; D call uncertain. V lost 1 base, J lost 7 bases, and 10 bases lay in between. The CDR3 is made up of 13 amino acids. CDR1 is SGHDN, CDR2 FVKESK, per germline. The CDR3 here is CASSQGGYFEAFF. The CDR3 DNA follows: TGTGCCAGCAGCCAAGGGGGTTACTTTGAAGCTTTCTTT.

This clonotype was seen just once. The chain uses TRBV5-1 and TRBJ1-2; tentatively, D is TRBD1 (6 bases). This CDR3 contains 17 residues. Looked up from germline, CDR1 is SGHRS and CDR2 is YFSETQ. Trimming took off 0 bases at V and 0 bases at J, with 15 bases between the two ends. The CDR3 sequence: CASSLAPDRAPNYGYTF. CDR3 nucleotides: TGCGCCAGCAGCTTGGCCCCGGACAGAGCCCCTAACTATGGCTACACCTTC.

The chain combines TRBV3-1 with TRBJ1-5; TRBD1 aligns across 10 bases. Germline CDR1 reads LGHDT; CDR2 reads YNNKEL (reference sequence). The CDR3 consists of 16 residues. J lost 2 bases, V lost 4 bases, and 5 bases had no gene match. The CDR3 loop is CASSPFGTGGNQPQHF. The CDR3 DNA reads TGTGCCAGCAGCCCCTTTGGGACAGGGGGCAATCAGCCCCAGCATTTT.

The gene calls are TRBV20-1 and TRBJ2-2; D uncertain. V was trimmed by 5 bases and J by 1 base, leaving 5 bases between them. Germline V gives CDR1 DFQATT, CDR2 SNEGSKA (reference sequence). The CDR3 sequence is 12 residues long. The CDR3 nucleotides read TGCAGTGCTCGGAAGAACACCGGGGAGCTGTTTTTT. Protein product: CSARKNTGELFF.

This clonotype was counted a single time. V gene TRBV6-1 combines with J gene TRBJ1-4, with D unclear. The CDR3 has 13 amino acids. CDR1 and CDR2 (germline): MNHNS, SASEGT. With 3 bases removed from V and 8 bases from J, the gap between germline ends came to 10 bases. The CDR3 protein is CASSEGLEEKLFF. In DNA, the CDR3 is TGTGCCAGCAGTGAGGGTCTGGAGGAAAAACTGTTTTTT.